One sample yielded the 25 T cell receptor beta chains listed below, sequenced in a study of Graves' ophthalmopathy and Graves' hyperthyroidism. RNA transcripts were the template, and TCR beta CDR3 regions were amplified from them. A first-round RT-PCR used HTBI primers, followed by a second-round multiplex PCR. TCRdb called the multiplex PCR reads again in MiXCR, with one record for every CDR3 protein. The repertoire consists of about 400,000 distinct CDR3 sequences, with about 17% occurring once and the leading ten covering 1.5% to 2%. The sequencing sample was made of peripheral blood. These receptors were collected from a woman between 18 and 30 years old with Graves' ophthalmopathy.

The rearrangement uses TRBV6-1 and TRBJ2-7; 14 bases are a match to TRBD2. Trimming removed 6 bases from V and 6 bases from J; junction bases left unmatched: 7. Germline values: CDR1 MNHNS, CDR2 SASEGT. This CDR3 spans 15 amino acids. The CDR3 region has the DNA TGTGCCAGCAGGCGTGGACTAGCGGGAGGAGCCGAGCAGTACTTC. Protein product: CASRRGLAGGAEQYF.

This clonotype showed up many times. V usage is TRBV7-2 and J usage is TRBJ1-1; D not certain. Germline-derived CDR1 and CDR2 are SGHTA and FQGNSA. With 1 base removed from V and 4 bases from J, the gap between germline ends came to 7 bases. CDR3 length: 13 amino acids. The CDR3 sequence: CASSLEVSTEAFF. The CDR3 DNA reads TGTGCCAGCAGCTTAGAGGTCAGCACTGAAGCTTTCTTT.

J is TRBJ2-2 and V is TRBV6-2 or TRBV6-3, with 11 nucleotides matching TRBD2. With 3 bases clipped from V and 7 bases from J, the junction kept 4 bases outside the gene matches. The germline CDR1 and CDR2 sequences are MNHEY and SVGEGT. The CDR3 is made up of 15 amino acids. The CDR3 sequence is CASSYSGRAFGELFF. The CDR3 DNA is TGTGCCAGCAGTTATAGCGGGAGGGCCTTCGGGGAGCTGTTTTTT.

As for this clonotype: This may come from a read error, since a much larger clone is one base off. The chain carries TRBV6-1 and TRBJ2-2; D may be TRBD1 or TRBD2 (5 bases each). The germline CDR1 and CDR2 sequences are MNHNS and SASEGT. CDR3 length equals 14 residues. CDR3 DNA sequence: TGTGCCAGCAGTGAAATACAAGGGGCCGGGGAGCTGTGTTTT. It yields the protein CASSEIQGAGELCF.

This clonotype was seen repeatedly, ten times or more. The V call is TRBV7-2, the J call TRBJ1-1; tentative D call: TRBD1 (6 bases). Germline CDR1 is SGHTA and CDR2 is FQGNSA. The V end was cut by 5 bases, the J end by 1 base, with 20 bases between. The CDR3 spans 17 residues. CDR3 sequence (DNA): TGTGCCAGCAGCGGGCGTCCCGGGACAACTGGGAACACTGAAGCTTTCTTT. This translates into CASSGRPGTTGNTEAFF.

The sample holds many counts of this clonotype. The rearrangement uses TRBV2 and TRBJ2-7; 11 bases match TRBD1. There are 16 residues in the CDR3. Germline CDR1 and CDR2: SNHLY and FYNNEI. Germline trimming cut 4 bases from V and 1 base from J; bases unmatched to any gene: 6. The CDR3 coding sequence is TGTGCCAGCAGTGGAGATCGGGACAGGGGGTCCTACGAGCAGTACTTC. Protein sequence: CASSGDRDRGSYEQYF.

The chain couples TRBV28 to TRBJ2-5; 8 nucleotides align to TRBD2. Germline V gene sequence: CDR1 MDHEN, CDR2 SYDVKM. The CDR3 loop spans 14 amino acids. Losses at the gene ends were 3 bases for V and 5 bases for J; bases not matched to a gene: 5. This CDR3 is CASSFGGGSETQYF. The DNA of the CDR3 is TGTGCCAGCAGTTTCGGGGGGGGGAGCGAGACCCAGTACTTC.

In its sample, this clonotype was seen many times. The chain combines TRBV25-1 with TRBJ1-1; the match to TRBD1 covers 10 bases. Unmatched junction bases numbered 6, after V lost 5 bases and J lost 6 bases. This CDR3 spans 14 amino acids. Germline CDR1 is MGHDK and CDR2 is SYGVNS. CDR3 DNA sequence: TGTGCCAGCAGTACCCGGGACAGGGGCGCTGAAGCTTTCTTT. This sequence encodes CASSTRDRGAEAFF.

This chain joins TRBV6-1 and TRBJ1-1; TRBD1 is a possible D gene (6 bases). Germline CDR1 MNHNS, CDR2 SASEGT. This CDR3 region has 14 residues. V lost 6 bases and J lost 6, with 17 bases in between. The chain's CDR3 is CASSPAGVIAEAFF. The DNA for the CDR3 is TGTGCCAGCAGCCCCGCAGGGGTGATTGCTGAAGCTTTCTTT.

This clonotype has ten or more counts. V gene TRBV29-1 combines with J gene TRBJ2-5, with 9 bases identical to TRBD1. The CDR3 covers 13 residues. V was clipped by 6 bases and J by 4 bases; unmatched bases: 6. Germline V CDR1 and CDR2: SQVTM, ANQGSEA. CDR3 sequence (DNA): TGCAGCGTAGGGACAGGGATGGGAGAGACCCAGTACTTC. It translates to CSVGTGMGETQYF.

This clonotype was observed many times. This chain uses TRBV2 with TRBJ1-6; D unclear. Germline loops: CDR1 SNHLY, CDR2 FYNNEI. The CDR3 runs to 14 residues. V gave up 10 bases and J gave up 10 bases, with 20 bases separating them. CDR3 in amino acids: CATTTEGYGSPLHF. In nucleotides, the CDR3 is TGTGCCACCACCACGGAGGGTTACGGGTCACCCCTCCACTTT.

This clonotype was seen repeatedly, ten times or more. J is TRBJ2-2 and V is TRBV28, with D hard to call. Germline CDR1 MDHEN, CDR2 SYDVKM. V was cut by 0 bases and J by 7 bases, with 18 bases left in between. The CDR3 consists of 17 residues. CDR3 protein: CASSLCRDRRGHGELFF. The CDR3 nucleotides read TGTGCCAGCAGTTTATGCCGAGACCGACGAGGCCACGGGGAGCTGTTTTTT.

The chain combines TRBV6-1 with TRBJ2-5, with 8 positions matching TRBD1. Germline loops: CDR1 MNHNS, CDR2 SASEGT. The CDR3 has 15 residues. V lost 5 bases to trimming and J lost 4 bases; unmatched junction nucleotides: 9. CDR3 bases: TGTGCCAGCAGTCCCCCGCAGCAGGGGGCAGAGACCCAGTACTTC. Its translation is CASSPPQQGAETQYF.

The sample holds many counts of this clonotype. The chain links TRBV12-3 or TRBV12-4 to TRBJ2-2; D ambiguous. V gave up 8 bases and J gave up 6 bases, with 7 bases separating them. The CDR3 is 11 amino acids. In nucleotides, the CDR3 is TGTGCCAGCGGGTTATCCGGGGAGCTGTTTTTT. This gives the protein CASGLSGELFF.

In this sample, this clonotype turned up many times. The chain carries TRBV5-1 and TRBJ2-7; TRBD1 or TRBD2 may be the D gene (5 bases each). The CDR3 is 14 residues long. Between the trimmed V and J ends, which lost 5 bases and 5 bases, there was a span of 17 bases. The germline V gene encodes CDR1 SGHRS and CDR2 YFSETQ. The CDR3 coding sequence is TGCGCCAGCAGATGGGCAGGGAGAGGGGACGAGCAGTACTTC. Its protein is CASRWAGRGDEQYF.

This clonotype was found many times. The chain is built from TRBV12-3 or TRBV12-4 and TRBJ1-5; weak D call: TRBD1 (6 bases). The CDR3 has 14 amino acids. Between the trimmed V and J ends, which lost 5 bases and 0 bases, there was a span of 8 bases. The CDR3: CASSEGGSNQPQHF. DNA of the CDR3: TGTGCCAGCAGTGAGGGGGGTAGCAATCAGCCCCAGCATTTT.

This clonotype was recorded at least ten times. The chain uses TRBV28 and TRBJ1-5; D possibly corresponds to TRBD1 (6 bases). This CDR3 spans 13 amino acids. CDR1 is MDHEN, CDR2 SYDVKM, per germline. V was clipped by 7 bases and J by 5 bases, with 12 bases between them. This CDR3 is CASNTGKYQPQHF. The CDR3 bases are TGTGCCAGCAACACAGGGAAGTATCAGCCCCAGCATTTT.

This clonotype was picked up many times. The CDR3 is CASSQETGNTEAFF. DNA for the CDR3: TGCGCCAGCAGCCAAGAAACAGGGAACACTGAAGCTTTCTTT. V is TRBV4-3 and J is TRBJ1-1; a possible D gene is TRBD1 (5 bases). CDR3 length equals 14 residues. From germline, CDR1 is LGHNA and CDR2 YSLEER. The ends were cut back, 0 bases at V and 1 base at J, with 6 bases in the middle.

The chain employs TRBV7-2 and TRBJ2-7, with TRBD1 identical over 9 bases. CDR1 is SGHTA and CDR2 is FQGNSA in the germline V gene. The ends lost 5 bases at V and 5 bases at J; junction bases unmatched: 10. The CDR3 totals 15 residues. In DNA, the CDR3 is TGTGCCAGCAGCCCAGGGGGACAGGGTAAGAACGAGCAGTACTTC. Its translation: CASSPGGQGKNEQYF.

This clonotype was counted many times. The gene calls are TRBV6-2 or TRBV6-3 and TRBJ2-2, with 8 bases fitting TRBD1. V was pared by 6 bases and J by 5 bases, with 8 bases of the junction left unmatched. There are 15 residues in the CDR3. Germline loops: CDR1 MNHEY, CDR2 SVGEGT. The CDR3: CASSLDRGGTGELFF. Here the CDR3 DNA reads TGTGCCAGCAGCCTCGACAGGGGTGGTACCGGGGAGCTGTTTTTT.

This clonotype was seen repeatedly, ten times or more. The rearrangement joins TRBV27 to TRBJ2-4; D gene uncertain. Trimming took off 0 bases at V and 0 bases at J, with 12 bases between the two ends. The germline CDR1 and CDR2 sequences are MNHEY and SMNVEV (reference sequence). This CDR3 spans 17 amino acids. The CDR3 nucleotides read TGTGCCAGCAGTTTATCGCTGGGGAATCTAGCCAAAAACATTCAGTACTTC. Amino acid sequence: CASSLSLGNLAKNIQYF.

This clonotype showed up many times. The chain recombines TRBV4-3 with TRBJ1-1; 7 bases are shared with TRBD1. V was pared by 0 bases and J by 4 bases, with 11 bases of the junction left unmatched. Germline CDR1 reads LGHNA; CDR2 reads YSLEER. This CDR3 is built from 17 residues. The CDR3 is CASSQDIGRQGGTEAFF. Here the CDR3 DNA reads TGCGCCAGCAGCCAAGATATCGGCCGACAGGGTGGCACTGAAGCTTTCTTT.

This clonotype was observed many times. The chain couples TRBV10-1 to TRBJ2-7; D uncertain. Germline V gene sequence: CDR1 WNHNN, CDR2 SYGVQD (reference sequence). V dropped 0 bases and J dropped 2 bases, with 8 bases sitting between them. The CDR3 consists of 14 residues. The CDR3 loop reads CASSESARTYEQYF. The CDR3, as DNA: TGCGCCAGCAGTGAGTCGGCCCGGACCTACGAGCAGTACTTC.

This clonotype was detected many times. V is TRBV20-1 and J is TRBJ2-5; D is unresolved. Per the germline V gene, CDR1 is DFQATT and CDR2 is SNEGSKA (reference sequence). V lost 6 bases and J lost 5, with 4 bases in between. The CDR3 length is 9 residues. The CDR3 here is CSASETQYF. CDR3 DNA: TGCAGTGCGAGTGAGACCCAGTACTTC.

This clonotype has at least ten counts. The J gene is TRBJ2-7, the V gene TRBV30; 7 nucleotides align to TRBD1. Germline trimming cut 1 base from V and 3 bases from J; bases unmatched to any gene: 6. CDR1 is GTSNPN and CDR2 is SVGIG in the germline V gene (reference sequence). The CDR3 has 14 residues. The CDR3, as DNA: TGTGCCTGGAGTGAGGCAGGGGGTTTCTACGAGCAGTACTTC. This encodes CAWSEAGGFYEQYF.